This T cell receptor beta chain was found in a study of T cells in narcolepsy. In this sample, this clone turned up once. Antigen: not known. Using immunoSEQ multiplex PCR, the repertoire was profiled, and TCRdb retains in-frame clones only, with some absent. The sample has 30,000 to 35,000 clones, less than 90% seen once. V was shortened by 1 base and J by 4 bases, with 8 bases between the two germline ends. The CDR3 sequence is 13 residues long. Germline V gives CDR1 SEHNR, CDR2 FQNEAQ (reference sequence). Points from the study as a whole: Comparing one patient's CSF and blood CD4+ clonotypes highlighted HCRT- and TRIB2-specific autoreactive clonotypes.

Sequencing was done on a sample of CD45RA- memory CD4+ T cells from PBMCs. The chain has TRBV7-9 and TRBJ2-7; D may be TRBD1 or TRBD2 (5 bases each). The TCR was taken from a human donor with narcolepsy. The CDR3 here is CASSLGGGYEQYF. The CDR3 region has the DNA TGTGCCAGCAGCTTAGGGGGCGGGTACGAGCAGTACTTC.